The clone carrying this T cell receptor (beta chain) was seen only once. The primer mix had 60 Vbeta and 13 Jbeta primers. Sequenced by immunoSEQ multiplex PCR; TCRdb stores in-frame clones only, minus some. The sample yields under 130,000 clones, 74% seen once. These data come from a study of cytomegalovirus exposure and HLA in healthy donors. Study details: The early release's HLA-typed donors yielded approximately 81 million unique TCRs.

The receptor's source is a man aged 45-65 years in good health and CMV-seropositive. Sample: PBMCs.

In DNA, the CDR3 is TGTGCCAGCAGTCCGGACAGGGGGCGAAATGAGCAGTTCTTC. Translation: CASSPDRGRNEQFF. V gene TRBV6-5 combines with J gene TRBJ2-1; TRBD1 aligns across 11 bases. The CDR3 covers 14 residues. Trimming cost V 5 bases and J 7 bases; bases outside gene matches: 4. Germline CDR1 is MNHEY and CDR2 is SVGAGI.